The next 13 T cell receptor beta chains were all read from a single sample in a study of blood T cell repertoires in COVID-19. The table came from immunoSEQ multiplex PCR; TCRdb's copy has only in-frame clones and leaves some out. The sample shows 300,000 to 350,000 clones, approximately 86% of them seen only once. Sequencing was carried out using PBMCs or T cells enriched from blood (not recorded which). The source of these receptors is a woman aged 18-29 years who had recovered from COVID-19.

The chain recombines TRBV28 with TRBJ2-3; TRBD2 matches 12 bases. Per germline, CDR1 MDHEN and CDR2 SYDVKM. The junction had 7 bases not matched to a gene; V was cut back by 10 bases and J by 2 bases. The CDR3 runs to 15 residues. CDR3 DNA sequence: TGTGCCACATCCCGGACTAGCGGGATCACAGATACGCAGTATTTT. Translating gives CATSRTSGITDTQYF.

This rearrangement joins TRBV28 to TRBJ2-7, with 9 bases that match TRBD1. This CDR3 has 14 amino acids. The V gene's germline CDR1 is MDHEN and CDR2 SYDVKM. Losses at the gene ends were 4 bases for V and 3 bases for J; bases not matched to a gene: 4. The CDR3 is CASSSGTGFYEQYF. The DNA of the CDR3 is TGTGCCAGCAGTTCCGGGACAGGGTTCTACGAGCAGTACTTC.

The CDR3, as DNA: TGTGCCAGCAGCTTAAGAGGACAGGGGCTCGGTGAAAAACTGTTTTTT. Translation: CASSLRGQGLGEKLFF. The V gene is TRBV7-9, the J gene TRBJ1-4; the match to TRBD1 covers 9 bases. The CDR3 spans 16 residues. J was trimmed by 7 bases and V by 2 bases; bases with no gene match: 8. Germline CDR1 reads SEHNR; CDR2 reads FQNEAQ (reference sequence).

CDR3 sequence: CASSPRLEGSGYTF. As DNA, the CDR3 is TGTGCCAGCAGCCCTAGGCTGGAGGGTTCTGGCTACACCTTC. The V and J genes are TRBV9 and TRBJ1-2, with D unclear. The germline V and J ends were trimmed by 4 bases and 7 bases, with 17 bases remaining between them. The CDR3 has 14 residues. Looked up from germline, CDR1 is SGDLS and CDR2 is YYNGEE.

The rearrangement uses TRBV6-1 and TRBJ1-1; no definite D call. The CDR3 has 13 residues. Germline values: CDR1 MNHNS, CDR2 SASEGT. V lost 2 bases to trimming and J lost 5 bases, with 9 bases between them. The CDR3 region is CASSEIRWTEAFF. The DNA of the CDR3 is TGTGCCAGCAGTGAAATCAGGTGGACTGAAGCTTTCTTT.

There are a few counts of this clone. V gene TRBV4-2 combines with J gene TRBJ2-5, with TRBD2 matching 9 bases. CDR1 and CDR2 (germline): LGHNA, YNFKEQ. V gave up 0 bases and J gave up 1 base; unmatched junction bases: 0. There are 15 residues in the CDR3. The CDR3 is CASSQERGGQETQYF. As DNA, the CDR3 is TGTGCCAGCAGCCAAGAGCGGGGGGGCCAAGAGACCCAGTACTTC.

The chain recombines TRBV4-2 with TRBJ1-5; 7 bases match TRBD1. This CDR3 contains 18 residues. V shed 0 bases and J 5 bases; nucleotides not matched to a gene: 13. Germline assignment: CDR1 LGHNA and CDR2 YNFKEQ. CDR3 nucleotide sequence: TGTGCCAGCAGCCAAGATCTAACAGGGGAAGAGGAGGATCAGCCCCAGCATTTT. Protein sequence: CASSQDLTGEEEDQPQHF.

About this clone itself: Other DNA sequences within the sample encode an identical CDR3. The V gene is TRBV6-5, the J gene TRBJ1-2; D perhaps matches TRBD1 (5 bases). Germline lookup yields CDR1 MNHEY and CDR2 SVGAGI. The CDR3 consists of 14 residues. Trimming took off 2 bases at V and 1 base at J, with 8 bases between the two ends. The DNA for the CDR3 is TGTGCCAGCAGTTACCTAGACAGTAACTATGGCTACACCTTC. It specifies CASSYLDSNYGYTF.

J is TRBJ2-3 and V is TRBV25-1; weak D call: TRBD2 (5 bases). Germline V gene lookup returns CDR1 MGHDK and CDR2 SYGVNS. The V end was cut by 0 bases, the J end by 3 bases, with 10 bases between. CDR3 size: 15 residues. The CDR3 nucleotides read TGTGCCAGCAGTGAATACTCGACGGGAACAGATACGCAGTATTTT. Protein product: CASSEYSTGTDTQYF.

The chain couples TRBV30 to TRBJ1-6; TRBD1 is a possible D gene (6 bases). V lost 2 bases to trimming and J lost 7 bases, with 12 bases between them. The CDR3 totals 14 residues. CDR1 is GTSNPN, CDR2 SVGIG, per germline (reference sequence). In DNA form, the CDR3 reads TGTGCCTGGAGTCGGGGACAAGAGAATTCACCCCTCCACTTT. Translated, it gives CAWSRGQENSPLHF.

The rearrangement links TRBV4-2 to TRBJ1-1; 7 nucleotides agree with TRBD1. The germline V gene encodes CDR1 LGHNA and CDR2 YNFKEQ. This CDR3 is 13 amino acids long. The J segment lost 7 bases and the V segment lost 0 bases, leaving 2 bases of the junction unmatched. The CDR3 DNA reads as TGTGCCAGCAGCCAAGATGGGACAGATGAAGCTTTCTTT. Protein sequence: CASSQDGTDEAFF.

The J gene is TRBJ2-1, the V gene TRBV9; 12 bases are shared with TRBD1. Germline V gene lookup returns CDR1 SGDLS and CDR2 YYNGEE. Losses at the gene ends were 2 bases for V and 10 bases for J; bases not matched to a gene: 7. This CDR3 is 15 amino acids long. The CDR3 DNA reads TGTGCCAGCAGCGTCGAGGGGACAGGGGGCCGGGAGCAGTTCTTC. Amino acids: CASSVEGTGGREQFF. Full variable domain (missing parts from reference TRBV9 and TRBJ2-1): DSGVTQTPKHLITATGQRVTLRCSPRSGDLSVYWYQQSLDQGLQFLIQYYNGEERAKGNILERFSAQQFPDLHSELNLSSLELGDSALYFCASSVEGTGGREQFFGPGTRLTVL.

The rearrangement joins TRBV5-6 to TRBJ1-2; D might be TRBD1 (6 bases). Germline CDR1 is SGHDT and CDR2 is YYEEEE. The length of the CDR3 is 13 residues. Trimming took off 4 bases at V and 4 bases at J, with 11 bases between the two ends. CDR3 amino acids: CASSPARGYGYTF. CDR3 coding DNA: TGTGCCAGCAGCCCCGCCAGGGGCTATGGCTACACCTTC.